This T cell receptor beta chain was sequenced for a study of breast tumors, draining lymph nodes, adjacent tissues. TCRdb ran MiXCR on the multiplex PCR reads and lists one entry per CDR3 protein. This sample has around 150,000 distinct CDR3 sequences, with approximately 20% found just once. This clonotype was counted between two and nine times. Breast cancer patients provided tissue from their axillary draining lymph nodes. Germline V CDR1 and CDR2: GTSNPN, SVGIG (reference sequence). V gave up 0 bases and J gave up 3 bases; unmatched junction bases: 9. The CDR3 totals 18 residues. V usage is TRBV30 and J usage is TRBJ2-7, with 15 nucleotides matching TRBD2. The sample consisted of axillary lymph node tissue. This TCR derives from a female donor with breast cancer. Some clones in this sample may be carry-over from other donors' samples. The CDR3 sequence: CAWSVPRTSGRAHYEQYF. The DNA of the CDR3 is TGTGCCTGGAGTGTACCGAGGACTAGCGGGAGGGCCCACTACGAGCAGTACTTC.